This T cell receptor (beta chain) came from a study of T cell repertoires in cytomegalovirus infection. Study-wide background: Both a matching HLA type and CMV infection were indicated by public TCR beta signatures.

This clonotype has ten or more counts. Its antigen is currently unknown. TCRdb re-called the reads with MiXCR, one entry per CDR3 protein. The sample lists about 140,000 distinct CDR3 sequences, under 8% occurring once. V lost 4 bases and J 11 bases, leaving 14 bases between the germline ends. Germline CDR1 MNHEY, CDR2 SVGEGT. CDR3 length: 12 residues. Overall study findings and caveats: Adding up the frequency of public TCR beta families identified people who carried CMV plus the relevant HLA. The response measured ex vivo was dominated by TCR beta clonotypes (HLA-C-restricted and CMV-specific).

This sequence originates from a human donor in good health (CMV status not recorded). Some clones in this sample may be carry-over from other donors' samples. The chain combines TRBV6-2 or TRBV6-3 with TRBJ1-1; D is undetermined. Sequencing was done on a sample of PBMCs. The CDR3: CASSSGLPTAFF. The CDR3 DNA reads TGTGCCAGCAGTTCCGGACTGCCGACCGCTTTCTTT.